A single count supports the clone carrying this T cell receptor beta chain. These data belong to a study of blood T cell repertoires in COVID-19. Study context: Samples taken during acute and convalescent COVID-19 were collected in the United States, Italy and Spain. PBMCs, B-cell-depleted T cells, or T cells were the source of the cDNA or gDNA that made up the material.

In the original workflow: Reference gene primer amplification gave estimated nucleated cell counts. This table comes from immunoSEQ multiplex PCR, and its TCRdb copy is limited to in-frame clones, with some not included. That table furnishes V, J and clone size, whereas the DNA furnished D and trimming. The repertoire holds about 210,000 clones, with 70% to 90% as singletons. Unmatched junction bases numbered 10, after V lost 5 bases and J lost 3 bases. The V gene's germline CDR1 is SGHAT and CDR2 FQNNGV. The CDR3 totals 15 residues. The chain has TRBV11-2 and TRBJ2-7, with 7 bases matching TRBD2. Sequences were obtained from peripheral blood. The source is a woman between 50 and 59 years old with active or convalescent COVID-19. CDR3 bases: TGTGCCAGCAGCCCTCCGGGACTAAATCTCTACGAGCAGTACTTC. Its protein product is CASSPPGLNLYEQYF.